This T cell receptor beta chain was identified during a study of T cells expressing NK-cell markers. On the study more broadly: HCMV seropositivity marked seven of the eight sequenced donors; one was seronegative.

TCRdb reprocessed the 5' RACE reads, keeping one entry per CDR3 protein, no DNA. Listed are about 15,000 distinct CDR3 sequences; over 50% falls within the top ten. On this clonotype: The antigen is unknown.

Study findings and constraints: Unclear, still, was the HCMV specificity of the expanded NKG2C+ T cell clones.

The CDR3 length is 14 residues. Germline V gene lookup returns CDR1 SGHRS and CDR2 YFSETQ. The chain employs TRBV5-1 and TRBJ2-2. This TCR derives from a man aged 18-69 years in good health. The sequenced material came from blood T cells: a sorted CD56 or NKG2C T cell subset, CD4+ or CD8+ T cells, or bulk PBMC T cells (not recorded which). This CDR3 reads CASSWAGSTGELFF.